The sequence of this T cell receptor beta chain was determined in a study of T cell repertoires in cytomegalovirus infection. Study-level findings and limits: HLA-C-restricted CMV-specific TCR beta clonotypes prevailed in the ex vivo response.

In TCRdb, the reads were re-called with MiXCR into one record per CDR3 protein. This table has about 920,000 distinct CDR3 sequences, about a third appearing once. The sample holds many counts of this clonotype. The antigen is unknown. Germline assignment: CDR1 MRHNA and CDR2 SNTAGT. V lost 3 bases and J lost 4, with 10 bases in between. The CDR3 is 14 amino acids. This TCR derives from a human donor in good health (CMV status not recorded). Some clones in this sample may be carry-over from other donors' samples. The V gene is TRBV6-4, the J gene TRBJ2-1, with unresolved D. Sequencing was performed on cultured CD8+ T cells from PBMCs, taken from culture after CMV antigen stimulation. CDR3 in DNA: TGTGCCAGCAGTGAAGGTCCAGATTACAATGAGCAGTTCTTC. This translates into CASSEGPDYNEQFF.